Listed below are T cell receptor beta chains from one sample, sequenced in a study of blood T cell repertoires in COVID-19. The table came from immunoSEQ multiplex PCR; TCRdb's copy has only in-frame clones and leaves some out. In the table there are roughly 200,000 clones, approximately 85% of which are singletons. The sequencing input was peripheral blood. All receptors come from a man in his fifties or sixties with acute or convalescent COVID-19. Both conserved end residues are part of each CDR3. The D gene is left open where the match is weak. The size field is filled for only some rows; it gives once, few, many or a size class.

len | j_gene | v_gene | d_gene | abundance | CDR3aa | CDR3nt
12 | TRBJ2-7 | TRBV12-3/TRBV12-4 | NA | once | CASSLPSREQYF | TGTGCCAGCAGCTTACCCTCCCGTGAGCAGTACTTC
15 | TRBJ2-2 | TRBV4-2 | TRBD2 | NA | CASRPGEGLPGELFF | TGTGCCAGCAGACCGGGGGAGGGCCTGCCCGGGGAGCTGTTTTTT
15 | TRBJ1-1 | TRBV27 | NA | few | CASRSPYRGDTEAFF | TGTGCCAGCAGATCCCCCTACCGGGGGGACACTGAAGCTTTCTTT
14 | TRBJ1-1 | TRBV5-1 | TRBD1 | NA | CASSLQGGNTEAFF | TGCGCCAGCAGCTTGCAGGGGGGGAACACTGAAGCTTTCTTT
13 | TRBJ1-3 | TRBV7-9 | NA | few | CASSRGQGNTIYF | TGTGCCAGCAGCCGCGGACAGGGAAACACCATATATTTT
17 | TRBJ1-5 | TRBV6-1 | TRBD1 | NA | CASSEIRTGDRNQPQHF | TGTGCCAGCAGTGAAATCCGGACAGGGGACCGCAATCAGCCCCAGCATTTT
17 | TRBJ2-2 | TRBV28 | TRBD2 | NA | CASSLPLSGSRTGELFF | TGTGCCAGCAGTCTCCCTCTGAGCGGGAGCCGCACCGGGGAGCTGTTTTTT
14 | TRBJ2-3 | TRBV27 | TRBD2 | NA | CASSDGTSGRTQYF | TGTGCCAGCAGCGACGGGACTAGCGGACGCACGCAGTATTTT
16 | TRBJ2-2 | TRBV11-2 | NA | NA | CASSSLARVGTGELFF | TGTGCCAGCAGCTCGTTAGCGAGGGTAGGGACCGGGGAGCTGTTTTTT
12 | TRBJ2-7 | TRBV29-1 | TRBD1 | few | CSAGKTGTEQYF | TGCAGCGCCGGAAAGACAGGGACCGAGCAGTACTTC
14 | TRBJ1-1 | TRBV5-1 | NA | NA | CASSLVAMNTEAFF | TGCGCCAGCAGCTTGGTAGCTATGAACACTGAAGCTTTCTTT
15 | TRBJ2-7 | TRBV5-4 | TRBD2 | NA | CASSLGLAGDYEQYF | TGTGCCAGCAGCTTGGGCCTAGCGGGAGACTACGAGCAGTACTTC
14 | TRBJ2-1 | TRBV15 | TRBD2 | few | CATSREAGGTYQFF | TGTGCCACCAGCAGAGAGGCCGGGGGGACTTATCAGTTCTTC
16 | TRBJ1-5 | TRBV27 | NA | few | CASSPVQIPGNQPQHF | TGTGCCAGCTCTCCCGTTCAGATACCAGGCAATCAGCCCCAGCATTTT
14 | TRBJ2-3 | TRBV2 | TRBD2 | NA | CASTAGLAGDTQYF | TGTGCCAGCACCGCGGGACTAGCGGGAGATACGCAGTATTTT
17 | TRBJ2-5 | TRBV16 | NA | NA | CASSQSTHGSPWETQYF | TGTGCCAGCAGCCAATCAACCCACGGGAGTCCGTGGGAGACCCAGTACTTC
15 | TRBJ2-7 | TRBV19 | NA | NA | CASSPSRTVSYEQYF | TGTGCCAGTAGTCCGTCCCGGACAGTCTCCTACGAGCAGTACTTC
11 | TRBJ2-2 | TRBV20-1 | NA | NA | CSAAGTGELFF | TGCAGTGCTGCCGGTACCGGGGAGCTGTTTTTT
14 | TRBJ1-5 | TRBV20-1 | NA | NA | CSASLRGSNQPQHF | TGCAGTGCTAGTCTCAGGGGAAGCAATCAGCCCCAGCATTTT
16 | TRBJ2-7 | TRBV7-9 | NA | NA | CASSETTGLLSYEQYF | TGTGCCAGCAGCGAAACCACAGGGTTACTATCCTACGAGCAGTACTTC
14 | TRBJ2-3 | TRBV7-3 | NA | NA | CASPAGVVFRTQYF | TGTGCAAGCCCGGCGGGCGTAGTTTTCCGTACGCAGTATTTT
15 | TRBJ1-2 | TRBV19 | TRBD1 | few | CASSTRDRDHYGYTF | TGTGCCAGTAGTACGCGGGACAGGGACCACTATGGCTACACCTTC
14 | TRBJ2-7 | TRBV27 | TRBD2 | NA | CASSVASGSYEQYF | TGTGCCAGCAGTGTGGCTAGCGGCTCCTACGAGCAGTACTTC
18 | TRBJ1-5 | TRBV4-1 | TRBD1 | once | CASSQEGWSGQGNQPQHF | TGCGCCAGCAGCCAAGAAGGGTGGTCAGGACAGGGCAATCAGCCCCAGCATTTT
16 | TRBJ2-5 | TRBV7-2 | NA | NA | CASSLESRGAVETQYF | TGTGCCAGCAGCTTAGAGTCCAGGGGCGCGGTCGAGACCCAGTACTTC
15 | TRBJ2-1 | TRBV7-2 | NA | NA | CASSSEAVSYNEQFF | TGTGCCAGCAGTTCCGAGGCTGTCTCCTACAATGAGCAGTTCTTC
15 | TRBJ1-3 | TRBV7-2 | NA | NA | CASSSIRGSGNTIYF | TGTGCCAGCAGCTCCATTAGGGGCTCTGGAAACACCATATATTTT
14 | TRBJ1-5 | TRBV28 | NA | NA | CASSPSRGNQPQHF | TGTGCCAGCAGTCCCTCTCGGGGCAATCAGCCCCAGCATTTT
15 | TRBJ2-7 | TRBV18 | TRBD1 | NA | CASSPQQGADYEQYF | TGTGCCAGCTCACCACAACAGGGGGCGGATTACGAGCAGTACTTC
17 | TRBJ2-1 | TRBV3-1/TRBV3-2 | NA | NA | CASSLRPGGLVNNEQFF | TGTGCCAGCAGCCTCCGCCCCGGGGGATTAGTTAATAATGAGCAGTTCTTC
14 | TRBJ2-5 | TRBV11-1 | TRBD1 | NA | CASSNRGPGETQYF | TGTGCCAGCAGCAACAGGGGGCCAGGGGAGACCCAGTACTTC
14 | TRBJ2-7 | TRBV19 | NA | once | CASSMGPLGYEQYF | TGTGCCAGTAGTATGGGCCCCTTGGGCTACGAGCAGTACTTC
12 | TRBJ2-5 | TRBV7-9 | NA | NA | CASTGAVETQYF | TGTGCCAGCACGGGAGCGGTGGAGACCCAGTACTTC
17 | TRBJ1-1 | TRBV7-2 | TRBD1 | NA | CASSLASSGRGPTEAFF | TGTGCCAGCAGCTTAGCGAGTTCAGGCAGGGGGCCGACTGAAGCTTTCTTT